Reported below is one T cell receptor (beta chain). This clone's antigen is unknown. Nothing much larger sits one base from this clone, and base qualities are not available. Synthetic TCR analog templates were spiked into each PCR to estimate absolute template abundance from read counts. TCRbeta CDR3 regions were amplified from genomic DNA with bias-controlled V and J gene primers using the immunoSEQ assay. Rearranged TCRbeta segments were sequenced at approximately 20X coverage. In the paper's pipeline: Clustering was used to correct sequencing errors, and CDR3s were annotated against IMGT so that V, D and J genes could be assigned. Downstream analyses used only productive TCRbeta rearrangements, leaving out any out-of-frame or stop-codon sequences. Clonality was calculated as one minus the Shannon entropy normalized by the log of the number of unique productive sequences. Clones differing between time points or between blood and tumor were identified by Fisher's exact test with Benjamini-Hochberg correction at adjusted p below 0.01. The immuneACCESS repertoire file appears here via TCRdb, limited to in-frame rearrangements. These files lack a portion of the clones; in checked studies, under half of the deficit traces to unresolved V genes, and the cause of the others is not known. That table is the source of V, J and clone size, and D and trimming were worked out from the DNA. The sample data list roughly 26,000 clones, and 70% to 90% of these were observed just once. In total, the top ten clones hold roughly 30% of the sample.

This specimen comes from a study of PD-L1 blockade in urothelial cancer (dated by TCRdb to 2015 to 2018). In the study overall: Every patient began therapy in 2014 and was given atezolizumab 1,200 mg intravenously every 3 weeks. Patients had an ECOG performance status of 0 or 1 and had received between 0 and 3 prior chemotherapy regimens. Nine patients achieved durable clinical benefit and some 20 did not. Pretreatment blood TCR-seq was available for 30 or so patients, at least one posttreatment blood collection was obtained for roughly 25 patients, and tumor TCR-seq was available for roughly 25 patients. Durable clinical benefit was defined as progression-free survival longer than 6 months, and TCR features were also tested against progression-free and overall survival. About 90% of the roughly 29 patients were identified as males with urothelial cancer of bladder origin, and a prior smoking history was reported by 18 of 29 patients. TCR sequencing covered pretreatment tumor samples and matched, serially collected peripheral blood taken before and after atezolizumab treatment. An exploratory multi-omic analysis was conducted of the somatic, immune and clinical correlates of response to PD-L1 blockade with atezolizumab in urothelial cancer. Blood samples were analyzed at two time points: 3 weeks after treatment start (second dose) and 6 weeks after treatment start. Blood samples gave a median of 141,255 T cells and 88,000 or so unique TCRs, with a median clonality of roughly 0.081. Whole exome sequencing and RNA sequencing of pretreatment tumors were performed alongside TCR sequencing in the same patients. Paper-wide results and their limitations: Because the sample size was small (n of about 30) and many of the analyses were exploratory, the results are meant to be hypothesis-generating. Improved progression-free and overall survival was found to be associated with pretreatment peripheral blood TCR clonality below the median. At 3 weeks after the start of treatment, tumor-associated TCR clones in peripheral blood had expanded more in patients with durable benefit (n ≈ 23, p = 0.022).

A total of around 30 patients with locally advanced or metastatic urothelial carcinoma, treated at Memorial Sloan Kettering on a trial protocol, made up the cohort. Peripheral blood mononuclear cells were collected pretreatment and during treatment, with between 1 and 8 total time points per patient. The Qiagen DNeasy Blood extraction kit was used to purify genomic DNA from total PBMCs and tumor samples. PBMCs were collected pretreatment and during treatment, and were isolated and stored as previously described. The source was PBMCs, collected around atezolizumab (anti-PD-L1) treatment. The source of this sequence is a man in his sixties with urothelial cancer.

Here is the DNA: TGTGCCAGCAGCTTGAGGACTCGACAAGAGACCCAGTACTTC. It translates as CASSLRTRQETQYF. This chain is built from TRBV5-6 and TRBJ2-5; 5 matching bases give a weak D call of TRBD2. The CDR3 covers 14 residues, taking in both the cysteine and the phenylalanine. Kept here is only the CDR3 DNA, which spans 42 bases and is read in frame from base 1. The germline ends are 9 bases apart after V is trimmed by 1 base and J by 2 bases. CDR1 and CDR2, looked up from the germline V gene, are SGHDT and YYEEEE.